The 20 T cell receptor beta chains in this list originate from one sample, sequenced in a study of blood T cell repertoires in COVID-19. TCRdb keeps only in-frame clones here, not all; method: immunoSEQ multiplex PCR. This sample has under 200,000 clones, with about four fifths found just once. Sequences were obtained from peripheral blood. The receptors stem from a woman aged 60-75 years with COVID-19, enrolled during active disease.

J is TRBJ2-7 and V is TRBV2; 7 bases are shared with TRBD1. Trimming at V came to 5 bases and at J to 2 bases, leaving 12 bases not matched to a gene. CDR1 is SNHLY, CDR2 FYNNEI, per germline. CDR3 length equals 16 residues. In DNA, the CDR3 is TGTGCCAGCAGTAAAGGCCCTGGGACAGCCACCTACGAGCAGTACTTC. Translating gives CASSKGPGTATYEQYF.

This clone occurred once. V and J are TRBV11-2 and TRBJ2-7, with 8 bases lining up with TRBD1. The germline V gene encodes CDR1 SGHAT and CDR2 FQNNGV. The CDR3 totals 15 residues. Trimming cost V 8 bases and J 0 bases; bases outside gene matches: 9. For the CDR3, the DNA is TGTGCCAGCGCCTCGAGGGGACAGGTCTCCTACGAGCAGTACTTC. Translation: CASASRGQVSYEQYF.

The V call is TRBV3-1 (or the pseudogene TRBV3-2), the J call TRBJ2-5; D remains unclear. This CDR3 contains 11 residues. The V end was cut by 6 bases, the J end by 8 bases, with 10 bases between. CDR1 is LGHDT and CDR2 is YNNKEL in the germline V gene (reference sequence). CDR3 amino acids: CASRRIDTQYF. The CDR3 DNA follows: TGTGCCAGCAGGCGGATAGATACCCAGTACTTC.

The chain has TRBV7-9 and TRBJ2-5; no reliable D call. The V end was cut by 5 bases, the J end by 4 bases, with 17 bases between. The germline V gene has CDR1 SEHNR and CDR2 FQNEAQ (reference sequence). CDR3 length: 15 amino acids. This CDR3 reads CASSPGGPAGETQYF. DNA of the CDR3: TGTGCCAGCAGCCCCGGCGGCCCCGCCGGAGAGACCCAGTACTTC.

The chain is built from TRBV5-1 and TRBJ2-1, with 7 bases aligning to TRBD2. Germline V CDR1 and CDR2: SGHRS, YFSETQ. V was clipped by 4 bases and J by 6 bases; unmatched bases: 4. The CDR3 contains 13 residues. The CDR3 sequence: CASSRDYSNEQFF. The DNA for the CDR3 is TGCGCCAGCAGCAGGGACTACTCCAATGAGCAGTTCTTC.

The chain combines TRBV6-5 with TRBJ1-2, with 8 positions matching TRBD1. CDR3 length: 14 residues. V lost 6 bases, J lost 4 bases, and 7 bases stayed unmatched. The germline CDR1 and CDR2 sequences are MNHEY and SVGAGI. CDR3 nucleotide sequence: TGTGCCAGCAGAAAACAGGGGGACGGCTATGGCTACACCTTC. As protein: CASRKQGDGYGYTF.

This clone turned up a few times. The rearrangement links TRBV28 to TRBJ1-6, with D tentatively TRBD1 (5 bases). The CDR3 covers 17 residues. CDR1 and CDR2 from the germline V gene are MDHEN and SYDVKM. V was clipped by 6 bases and J by 10 bases, with 25 bases between them. The chain's CDR3 is CASRSQGESPLESPLHF. CDR3 DNA sequence: TGTGCCAGCAGGAGTCAGGGCGAATCGCCCCTAGAATCACCCCTCCACTTT.

This clone has a single count. The chain couples TRBV11-2 to TRBJ2-7; possibly TRBD2 for D (6 bases). V was pared by 4 bases and J by 6 bases, with 16 bases between. The CDR3 sequence is 14 residues long. The germline V gene encodes CDR1 SGHAT and CDR2 FQNNGV. CDR3: CASSSGLPEGEQYF. In DNA, the CDR3 is TGTGCCAGCAGCTCCGGACTACCCGAAGGCGAGCAGTACTTC. The full variable domain, with the rest looked up from reference TRBV11-2 and TRBJ2-7, is EAGVAQSPRYKIIEKRQSVAFWCNPISGHATLYWYQQILGQGPKLLIQFQNNGVVDDSQLPKDRFSAERLKGVDSTLKIQPAKLEDSAVYLCASSSGLPEGEQYFGPGTRLTVT.

The chain combines TRBV5-6 with TRBJ2-2, with D hard to call. The germline V gene has CDR1 SGHDT and CDR2 YYEEEE. The V end lost 4 bases, the J end lost 3 bases, and 7 bases lay between the germline ends. There are 13 residues in the CDR3. CDR3 protein: CASSRDYTGELFF. CDR3 coding DNA: TGTGCCAGCAGCCGAGATTACACCGGGGAGCTGTTTTTT.

This chain joins TRBV7-9 and TRBJ1-3, with 8 bases that match TRBD1. The CDR3 is 14 amino acids. CDR1 and CDR2 (germline): SEHNR, FQNEAQ (reference sequence). V lost 5 bases, J lost 8 bases, and 8 bases stayed unmatched. The CDR3 coding sequence is TGTGCCAGCAGCCTGGGACAGGAGGTCGACACCATATATTTT. Translating it yields CASSLGQEVDTIYF. The entire variable domain, with the rest obtained from reference TRBV7-9 and TRBJ1-3, is as follows: DTGVSQNPRHKITKRGQNVTFRCDPISEHNRLYWYRQTLGQGPEFLTYFQNEAQLEKSRLLSDRFSAERPKGSFSTLEIQRTEQGDSAMYLCASSLGQEVDTIYFGEGSWLTVV.

The J gene is TRBJ2-5, the V gene TRBV6-1, with D maybe TRBD2 (5 bases). The germline V gene encodes CDR1 MNHNS and CDR2 SASEGT. CDR3 length equals 13 residues. V lost 1 base to trimming and J lost 7 bases, with 10 bases between them. The CDR3 region has the DNA TGTGCCAGCAGTGAAGTAGGAGAGGGGACCCAGTACTTC. Translation gives CASSEVGEGTQYF.

The chain recombines TRBV5-8 with TRBJ2-3, with 9 bases lining up with TRBD2. This CDR3 has 15 amino acids. After removal of 4 bases from V and 2 bases from J, the junction contained 5 bases not matched to a gene. Germline CDR1 reads SGHTS; CDR2 reads YDEGEE. CDR3 DNA: TGTGCCAGCAGCGGTAGCGGGGGCCTCACAGATACGCAGTATTTT. Translating gives CASSGSGGLTDTQYF.

J is TRBJ2-5 and V is TRBV7-2; 10 bases align to TRBD2. V was pared by 5 bases and J by 4 bases, with 7 bases of the junction left unmatched. The CDR3 extends over 15 amino acids. Germline CDR1 reads SGHTA; CDR2 reads FQGNSA. CDR3 nucleotide sequence: TGTGCCAGCAGCACCCGGACTAGCGGAAGAGAGACCCAGTACTTC. Its translation: CASSTRTSGRETQYF.

J is TRBJ1-5 and V is TRBV18, with a possible D match to TRBD1 (5 bases). This CDR3 has 14 amino acids. The V end lost 3 bases, the J end lost 3 bases, and 9 bases lay between the germline ends. Per the germline V gene, CDR1 is KGHSH and CDR2 is LQKENI. Here the CDR3 DNA reads TGTGCCAGCTCACCTGGGGGGTACAATCAGCCCCAGCATTTT. This sequence encodes CASSPGGYNQPQHF.

The rearrangement uses TRBV6-5 and TRBJ2-1, with TRBD2 matching 16 bases. Germline-derived CDR1 and CDR2 are MNHEY and SVGAGI. The V and J ends lost 8 bases and 11 bases, in that order; junction bases with no gene match: 3. This CDR3 is 13 amino acids long. The CDR3 loop is CASGTSGGGQQFF. CDR3 coding DNA: TGTGCCAGCGGGACTAGCGGGGGGGGTCAGCAGTTCTTC.

The chain employs TRBV6-5 and TRBJ1-1; 7 bases line up with TRBD1. CDR1 is MNHEY, CDR2 SVGAGI, per germline. After removal of 4 bases from V and 7 bases from J, the junction contained 12 bases not matched to a gene. The CDR3 contains 15 residues. As DNA, the CDR3 is TGTGCCAGCAGTTCCTCGACAGGGAATGGTGGTGAAGCTTTCTTT. Amino acid sequence: CASSSSTGNGGEAFF.

J is TRBJ2-7 and V is TRBV6-2 or TRBV6-3, with 13 nucleotides matching TRBD2. Germline V gene sequence: CDR1 MNHEY, CDR2 SVGEGT. This CDR3 is built from 21 residues. Germline trimming cut 1 base from V and 0 bases from J; bases unmatched to any gene: 15. CDR3 nucleotide sequence: TGTGCCAGCAGTTACTACGACCCAGGACTAGCGGGAGTTCCAAGCTCCTACGAGCAGTACTTC. Its translation: CASSYYDPGLAGVPSSYEQYF.

V and J are TRBV5-6 and TRBJ2-7, with D perhaps TRBD2 (5 bases). Germline CDR1 and CDR2: SGHDT and YYEEEE. The length of the CDR3 is 13 residues. Trimming took off 5 bases at V and 1 base at J, with 10 bases between the two ends. CDR3 region: CASRSEASYEQYV. The CDR3 bases are TGTGCCAGCAGATCGGAGGCTTCCTACGAGCAGTACGTC.

V is TRBV10-2 and J is TRBJ1-5; 7 bases fit TRBD1. The trim removed 2 bases at V and 7 bases at J, leaving 14 bases unmatched. Looked up from germline, CDR1 is WSHSY and CDR2 is SAAADI. The CDR3 has 17 residues. As DNA, the CDR3 is TGCGCCAGCAGTGAGGTCGGGGTACGAGGGGGCAGGCAGCCCCAGCATTTT. Translation: CASSEVGVRGGRQPQHF.

The chain employs TRBV28 and TRBJ2-7, with TRBD1 matching 8 bases. The CDR3 length is 15 residues. Germline trimming cut 6 bases from V and 1 base from J; bases unmatched to any gene: 8. CDR1 is MDHEN, CDR2 SYDVKM, per germline. The CDR3 loop is CASRLGQENSYEQYV. The CDR3 coding sequence is TGTGCCAGCAGGCTGGGACAGGAGAATTCCTACGAGCAGTACGTC.